These T cell receptor beta chains were read from a single sample in a study of T cell responses to AZD1222 COVID-19 vaccine. The table came from immunoSEQ multiplex PCR; TCRdb's copy has only in-frame clones and leaves some out. Among roughly 120,000 clones listed, about 91% were seen once. The sample here was peripheral blood, taken 28 days after the second AZD1222 dose. The receptors were gathered from an adult who received the AZD1222 COVID-19 vaccine. CDR3s include the opening cysteine and the closing phenylalanine or tryptophan. The order of the fields is J gene, clone size, D gene, V gene, CDR3 DNA, CDR3 protein. A D gene is named only where the DNA matches it firmly. Part of the rows lack a size; the others show once, few, many or a class for expanded clones.

>TRBJ2-7|once|NA|TRBV10-3
TGTGCCATCAAGGGCAGGGGGGGCGAGAACGAGCAGTACTTC
CAIKGRGGENEQYF
>TRBJ2-1|NA|TRBD1|TRBV14
TGTGCCAGCAGTCACTTAAGCCGGGACAGGGGCAGCTATGAGCAGTTCTTC
CASSHLSRDRGSYEQFF
>TRBJ2-7|once|TRBD1|TRBV28
TGTGCCAGCAGTTTCTCAGGGGGCGCAGCCTACGAGCAGTACTTC
CASSFSGGAAYEQYF
>TRBJ2-1|NA|TRBD2|TRBV10-3
TGTGCCATCAGTGCTAGCGGGCCTTACAATGAGCAGTTCTTC
CAISASGPYNEQFF
>TRBJ1-2|NA|TRBD1|TRBV7-9
TGTGCCAGCAGCCGGGACAGGGACAACTATGGCTACACCTTC
CASSRDRDNYGYTF
>TRBJ1-3|NA|TRBD1|TRBV5-1
TGCGCCAGCAGCCTATCGACAGGGTCCGGAAACACCATATATTTT
CASSLSTGSGNTIYF
>TRBJ1-5|few|NA|TRBV6-4
TGTGCCAGCAGTGACAGGGCCAATCAGCCCCAGCATTTT
CASSDRANQPQHF
>TRBJ1-6|NA|NA|TRBV7-9
TGTGCCAGCAGGGCGAGCTCCTATAATTCACCCCTCCACTTT
CASRASSYNSPLHF
>TRBJ2-3|NA|NA|TRBV28
TGTGCCAGCAGTTTCATAGACTACAATACTCCAGATACGCAGTATTTT
CASSFIDYNTPDTQYF
>TRBJ2-5|NA|NA|TRBV19
TGTGCCAGTAGTCCGTCGCTGGGGAGTATCTTACCTCCCGCGGGAGAGACCCAGTACTTC
CASSPSLGSILPPAGETQYF
>TRBJ1-3|NA|TRBD1|TRBV28
TGTGCCAGCACTACACCCGAGGGGGCGGGCCTCTCTGGAAACACCATATATTTT
CASTTPEGAGLSGNTIYF
>TRBJ2-1|NA|TRBD2|TRBV7-9
TGTGCCAGCAGCTTAGTCGGACTAGCGGGTAATAATGAGCAGTTCTTC
CASSLVGLAGNNEQFF
>TRBJ2-7|NA|NA|TRBV19
TGTGCCAGTAGTATATTAGGACCATCTGGGGACGAGCAGTACTTC
CASSILGPSGDEQYF
>TRBJ1-4|NA|TRBD1|TRBV28
TGTGCCAGCAGTTTAGTCCGTTTGACAGGGACAAATGAAAAACTGTTTTTT
CASSLVRLTGTNEKLFF
>TRBJ2-1|NA|TRBD1|TRBV6-5
TGCGCCAGCAGTTACAACAGGGGGCTATCCTACAATGAGCAGTTCTTC
CASSYNRGLSYNEQFF
>TRBJ1-1|NA|NA|TRBV19
TGTGCCAGTAGTATAGCGGGGAGCACTGAAGCTTTCTTT
CASSIAGSTEAFF
>TRBJ2-1|once|TRBD1|TRBV24-1
TGTGCCACCAGTGATACCGGGACAGGTAACAATGAGCAGTTCTTC
CATSDTGTGNNEQFF
>TRBJ2-7|NA|TRBD2|TRBV7-3
TGTGCCAGCAGCCTTACTAGCGGGAGAGCTATTTACGAGCAGTACTTC
CASSLTSGRAIYEQYF
>TRBJ2-1|NA|TRBD2|TRBV5-1
TGCGCCAGCAGCACGGTGGTAGCGGGAGGTTCTGAGCAGTTCTTC
CASSTVVAGGSEQFF
>TRBJ1-2|NA|TRBD1|TRBV7-9
TGTGCCAGCAACCATAAGGGACAGGCCGAACACTATGGCTACACCTTC
CASNHKGQAEHYGYTF
>TRBJ1-6|once|NA|TRBV30
TGTGCCTGGAGTGCGACTATTGATTCACCCCTCCACTTT
CAWSATIDSPLHF
>TRBJ1-2|NA|NA|TRBV20-1
TGCAGTGCTAGTCCTGAATGGGCAGCTAACTATGGCTACACCTTC
CSASPEWAANYGYTF
>TRBJ2-2|few|NA|TRBV25-1
TGTGCCAGCAGTGAAGTACTGAACACCGGGGAGCTGTTTTTT
CASSEVLNTGELFF
>TRBJ1-4|NA|NA|TRBV28
TGCAGTACAGGGATTAATGAAAAACTGTTTTTT
CSTGINEKLFF
>TRBJ2-5|NA|NA|TRBV2
TGTGCCAGCAGCCCGGTAGGGGGTGAGACCCAGTACTTC
CASSPVGGETQYF
>TRBJ1-6|NA|NA|TRBV30
TGTGCCTGGAAGGTGGGTGGTGCGGGATCACCCCTCCACTTT
CAWKVGGAGSPLHF
>TRBJ2-1|NA|TRBD1|TRBV7-8
TGTGCCAGCAGAACCGGGACAGGGATATTCTTC
CASRTGTGIFF
>TRBJ2-2|NA|NA|TRBV4-1
TGCGCCAGCAGCCAAGTAGAGGATAACACCGGGGAGCTGTTTTTT
CASSQVEDNTGELFF
>TRBJ2-5|NA|TRBD2|TRBV28
TGTGCCAGCAGCTACCGGCGGGAGGAGAAAGAGACCCAGTACTTC
CASSYRREEKETQYF
>TRBJ1-5|NA|NA|TRBV28
TGTGCCAGCAGTACTAGGGTTCGTCAGCCCCAGCATTTT
CASSTRVRQPQHF
>TRBJ2-3|NA|TRBD2|TRBV20-1
TGCAGTGCTAGTGGACTAGCGGGAGCAGATACGCAGTATTTT
CSASGLAGADTQYF
>TRBJ1-1|NA|TRBD1|TRBV23-1
TGCGCCAGGAGTAGTGACAGGGCGAGACCCATGAACACTGAAGCTTTCTTT
CARSSDRARPMNTEAFF
>TRBJ1-1|once|NA|TRBV10-3
TGTGCCATCAGTGAAAAGGAGAACACTGAAGCTTTCTTT
CAISEKENTEAFF
>TRBJ2-3|NA|NA|TRBV7-3
TGTGCCGGCAGCTTATGGAATATAGATACGCAGTATTTT
CAGSLWNIDTQYF
>TRBJ1-1|NA|NA|TRBV5-4
TGTGCCAGCAGCCTTGACGGGAATCAAATGAACACTGAAGCTTTCTTT
CASSLDGNQMNTEAFF
>TRBJ2-7|NA|TRBD2|TRBV28
TGTGCCAGCACCCGGGGGGACTCGCTTTTCGAGCAGTACTTC
CASTRGDSLFEQYF
>TRBJ2-5|NA|TRBD2|TRBV28
TGTGCCAGCAGACTTGGGACTAGCGGGAGCCAAGAGACCCAGTACTTC
CASRLGTSGSQETQYF
>TRBJ2-2|few|NA|TRBV19
TGTGCCAGTAGTATTTTGGTCGGGGAGCTGTTTTTT
CASSILVGELFF
>TRBJ1-2|NA|NA|TRBV3-1/TRBV3-2
TGTGCCAGCAGCCTGGGAGTACAGGGAGGCTATGGCTACACCTTC
CASSLGVQGGYGYTF
>TRBJ1-2|NA|NA|TRBV27
TGTGCCAGCAGGCTAAACCTCGACAGTAACTATGGCTACACCTTC
CASRLNLDSNYGYTF
>TRBJ2-1|NA|NA|TRBV12-5
TGTGCTAGTGGAGAAGACGGACACAATGAGCAGTTCTTC
CASGEDGHNEQFF
>TRBJ2-1|NA|NA|TRBV6-1
TGTGCCAGCAGTGAAAGGGGGACAACCTACAATGAGCAGTTCTTC
CASSERGTTYNEQFF
>TRBJ2-3|NA|TRBD2|TRBV28
TGTGCCAGCAGTGTCCTGACTAGCGGTTCCGGAGATACGCAGTATTTT
CASSVLTSGSGDTQYF